The 28 T cell receptor beta chains below all came from one sample that was sequenced in a study of cytomegalovirus exposure and HLA in healthy donors. 13 Jbeta primers and 60 Vbeta primers were used for the PCR. Some clones are missing from TCRdb's copy, which holds only in-frame ones; the method was immunoSEQ multiplex PCR. Of 120,000 to 150,000 clones in the sample, approximately 78% were seen once. The specimen sequenced was PBMCs. Receptor source: a man in his forties in good health and CMV-seropositive.

The gene calls are TRBV27 and TRBJ2-7; TRBD2 matches at 9 bases. V shed 2 bases and J 4 bases; nucleotides not matched to a gene: 0. The CDR3 loop spans 13 amino acids. Germline V gene sequence: CDR1 MNHEY, CDR2 SMNVEV (reference sequence). For the CDR3, the DNA is TGTGCCAGCAGTTTAGCGGGAGGGTACGAGCAGTACTTC. Protein: CASSLAGGYEQYF.

The chain joins TRBV27 to TRBJ2-5; 7 nucleotides line up with TRBD1. V was clipped by 2 bases and J by 5 bases; unmatched bases: 5. Germline values: CDR1 MNHEY, CDR2 SMNVEV (reference sequence). The CDR3 length is 14 residues. In DNA, the CDR3 is TGTGCCAGCAGTTTACAGGGGGTGAGGGAGACCCAGTACTTC. Encoded protein: CASSLQGVRETQYF.

A few counts support this clone. This chain uses TRBV7-3 with TRBJ2-3, with TRBD1 matching over 7 bases. The J segment lost 2 bases and the V segment lost 5 bases, leaving 4 bases of the junction unmatched. Germline V gives CDR1 SGHTA, CDR2 FQGTGA. This CDR3 has 14 residues. The chain's CDR3 is CASSPGGFTDTQYF. Here the CDR3 DNA reads TGTGCCAGCAGCCCAGGGGGATTCACAGATACGCAGTATTTT.

The chain has TRBV7-2 and TRBJ2-5, with TRBD2 matching 7 bases. Looked up from germline, CDR1 is SGHTA and CDR2 is FQGNSA. V lost 5 bases, J lost 2 bases, and 2 bases stayed unmatched. The CDR3 covers 13 residues. CDR3 region: CASSPGGQETQYF. CDR3 DNA sequence: TGTGCCAGCAGCCCCGGGGGGCAAGAGACCCAGTACTTC.

This chain uses TRBV19 with TRBJ2-2; a weak D match, TRBD1 (6 bases). The CDR3 spans 16 residues. Trimming cost V 0 bases and J 6 bases, with 14 bases left between them. Germline V CDR1 and CDR2: LNHDA, SQIVND (reference sequence). The CDR3 loop is CASSIDLGAYPGELFF. The CDR3 DNA is TGTGCCAGTAGTATAGATCTGGGGGCTTATCCCGGGGAGCTGTTTTTT. Looking up the rest from reference TRBV19 and TRBJ2-2 gives the full variable domain: DGGITQSPKYLFRKEGQNVTLSCEQNLNHDAMYWYRQDPGQGLRLIYYSQIVNDFQKGDIAEGYSVSREKKESFPLTVTSAQKNPTAFYLCASSIDLGAYPGELFFGEGSRLTVL.

The chain is built from TRBV7-9 and TRBJ2-7, with 10 positions matching TRBD1. Germline CDR1 and CDR2: SEHNR and FQNEAQ (reference sequence). CDR3 length: 15 residues. V trimming: 3 bases; J trimming: 7 bases; junction bases outside the gene matches: 9. Here the CDR3 reads CASSFLGQGDGEQYF. CDR3 in DNA: TGTGCCAGCAGCTTCTTAGGACAGGGGGACGGGGAGCAGTACTTC.

The V gene is TRBV7-8, the J gene TRBJ1-2; 7 positions match TRBD1. V lost 5 bases to trimming and J lost 3 bases; unmatched junction nucleotides: 3. The CDR3 is 13 residues long. Looked up from germline, CDR1 is SGHVS and CDR2 is FQNEAQ. The CDR3 here is CASSVDRDYGYTF. In DNA, the CDR3 is TGTGCCAGCAGCGTAGACAGGGACTATGGCTACACCTTC.

This sequence joins TRBV7-6 and TRBJ1-4; the D is unclear. This CDR3 is built from 16 residues. CDR1 is SGHVS, CDR2 FNYEAQ, per germline. With 5 bases removed from V and 7 bases from J, the gap between germline ends came to 20 bases. CDR3 DNA: TGTGCCAGCAGCCCTAACGTGGGCCGGTGGGCTGAAAAACTGTTTTTT. Encoded protein: CASSPNVGRWAEKLFF.

V is TRBV5-1 and J is TRBJ1-5; 8 bases map to TRBD1. After removal of 1 base from V and 7 bases from J, the junction contained 4 bases not matched to a gene. Germline lookup yields CDR1 SGHRS and CDR2 YFSETQ. The CDR3 runs 14 residues. CDR3 residues: CASSLSGGEQPQHF. Here the CDR3 DNA reads TGCGCCAGCAGCTTGTCAGGGGGCGAACAGCCCCAGCATTTT.

This clone has more than one count but fewer than ten. V is TRBV9 and J is TRBJ2-3, with TRBD1 as a possible D gene (5 bases). Germline CDR1 reads SGDLS; CDR2 reads YYNGEE. The V end lost 3 bases, the J end lost 6 bases, and 14 bases lay between the germline ends. This CDR3 is built from 14 residues. For the CDR3, the DNA is TGTGCCAGCAGCGCCCGTACTGGGGCTGATACGCAGTATTTT. The encoded protein is CASSARTGADTQYF.

The V call is TRBV19, the J call TRBJ2-7; 7 bases map to TRBD1. The CDR3 covers 15 residues. V lost 6 bases to trimming and J lost 2 bases; unmatched junction nucleotides: 10. Germline CDR1 and CDR2: LNHDA and SQIVND (reference sequence). CDR3 in amino acids: CASSQQGMIAYEQYF. DNA of the CDR3: TGTGCCAGTAGCCAACAGGGGATGATCGCCTACGAGCAGTACTTC.

The chain combines TRBV7-2 with TRBJ1-2; D might be TRBD1 (5 bases). Trimming pared 0 bases from V and 4 bases from J, leaving 9 bases between. The CDR3 has 14 amino acids. Looked up from germline, CDR1 is SGHTA and CDR2 is FQGNSA. The CDR3 DNA is TGTGCCAGCAGCTTAGCGGGGAGGGGCTATGGCTACACCTTC. Encoded protein: CASSLAGRGYGYTF.

This clone was detected only once. The chain is built from TRBV27 and TRBJ1-5; maybe TRBD1 (5 bases). The CDR3 is 16 residues long. Trimming pared 5 bases from V and 0 bases from J, leaving 14 bases between. Germline V lookup: CDR1 MNHEY, CDR2 SMNVEV (reference sequence). CDR3 in amino acids: CASSAQGLLSNQPQHF. The CDR3 DNA reads as TGTGCCAGCAGTGCCCAGGGACTCCTTAGCAATCAGCCCCAGCATTTT.

This rearrangement joins TRBV6-1 to TRBJ2-7, with no clear D. CDR3 length: 14 residues. V shed 1 base and J shed 7 bases, with 14 bases lying between them. Germline CDR1 is MNHNS and CDR2 is SASEGT. The CDR3 sequence is CASSEDIELREQYF. CDR3 in DNA: TGTGCCAGCAGTGAAGACATAGAACTACGAGAGCAGTACTTC.

V and J are TRBV6-1 and TRBJ1-4, with 7 bases aligning to TRBD1. V was clipped by 4 bases and J by 11 bases; unmatched bases: 4. CDR3 length: 12 amino acids. CDR1 MNHNS and CDR2 SASEGT come from the germline V gene. CDR3 sequence: CASSGYRGKLFF. As DNA, the CDR3 is TGTGCCAGCAGTGGGTACAGGGGCAAACTGTTTTTT.

This clone was picked up one time. This chain links TRBV28 with TRBJ2-2, with 9 bases matching TRBD2. Germline V gene lookup returns CDR1 MDHEN and CDR2 SYDVKM. This CDR3 has 17 amino acids. V was pared by 4 bases and J by 7 bases, with 13 bases of the junction left unmatched. In nucleotides, the CDR3 is TGTGCCAGCAGTTCAGGAGTAGCGGGAGAGAAGATCGGGGAGCTGTTTTTT. It yields the protein CASSSGVAGEKIGELFF.

V and J are TRBV27 and TRBJ1-1; possible D gene TRBD1, 5 bases. Trimming cost V 3 bases and J 5 bases, with 13 bases left between them. The CDR3 covers 14 residues. CDR1 and CDR2 (germline): MNHEY, SMNVEV (reference sequence). The chain's CDR3 is CASSFGREGTEAFF. In nucleotides, the CDR3 is TGTGCCAGCAGTTTTGGGCGGGAGGGGACTGAAGCTTTCTTT.

The chain is built from TRBV5-5 and TRBJ2-1; D might be TRBD2 (6 bases). V was cut by 4 bases and J by 6 bases, with 20 bases left in between. Germline assignment: CDR1 SGHKS and CDR2 YYEKEE (reference sequence). The length of the CDR3 is 16 residues. In DNA form, the CDR3 reads TGTGCCAGCAGCCATACAATCCCACTAGCCGGCAATGAGCAGTTCTTC. Translated: CASSHTIPLAGNEQFF.

This clone was counted between two and nine times. The V call is TRBV7-3, the J call TRBJ2-1; TRBD2 is a possible D gene (6 bases). Trimming took off 2 bases at V and 4 bases at J, with 12 bases between the two ends. The CDR3 is 15 residues long. The germline V gene has CDR1 SGHTA and CDR2 FQGTGA. CDR3 nucleotide sequence: TGTGCCAGCAGCTTAGGTACTAGCAGTTACAATGAGCAGTTCTTC. Translated, it gives CASSLGTSSYNEQFF.

The rearrangement links TRBV2 to TRBJ2-7, with 9 positions matching TRBD1. Germline V gene data show CDR1 as SNHLY and CDR2 as FYNNEI. The J segment lost 6 bases and the V segment lost 8 bases, leaving 11 bases of the junction unmatched. The CDR3 length is 14 residues. CDR3 sequence: CASHSGQGRGEQYF. CDR3 DNA: TGTGCCAGCCATTCGGGACAGGGTAGAGGCGAGCAGTACTTC.

This CDR3 reads CASSGQVETQYF. In nucleotides, the CDR3 is TGTGCCAGCAGCGGACAGGTGGAGACCCAGTACTTC. This chain uses TRBV2 with TRBJ2-5; 7 positions match TRBD1. V was clipped by 6 bases and J by 5 bases; unmatched bases: 3. CDR3 length: 12 amino acids. CDR1 and CDR2 (germline): SNHLY, FYNNEI.

V and J are TRBV11-2 and TRBJ2-2; TRBD2 is a possible D gene (6 bases). From germline, CDR1 is SGHAT and CDR2 FQNNGV. This CDR3 has 13 amino acids. Trimming removed 9 bases at V and 4 bases at J, with 12 bases between. The CDR3 loop is CASRGIGTGELFF. The CDR3 coding sequence is TGTGCCAGTCGGGGGATCGGCACCGGGGAGCTGTTTTTT. Looking up the rest from reference TRBV11-2 and TRBJ2-2 gives the full variable domain: EAGVAQSPRYKIIEKRQSVAFWCNPISGHATLYWYQQILGQGPKLLIQFQNNGVVDDSQLPKDRFSAERLKGVDSTLKIQPAKLEDSAVYLCASRGIGTGELFFGEGSRLTVL.

This clone has a single count. The chain combines TRBV6-5 with TRBJ2-1, with a possible D match to TRBD2 (6 bases). CDR1 is MNHEY, CDR2 SVGAGI, per germline. The CDR3 sequence is 13 residues long. With 4 bases removed from V and 10 bases from J, the gap between germline ends came to 14 bases. CDR3 sequence (DNA): TGTGCCAGCAGTTCCTCTGCGCGGGGCGAGCAGTTCTTC. Encoded protein: CASSSSARGEQFF.

The rearrangement joins TRBV2 to TRBJ2-1; a possible D gene is TRBD1 (6 bases). Germline V gene lookup returns CDR1 SNHLY and CDR2 FYNNEI. This CDR3 comprises 12 residues. With 6 bases removed from V and 11 bases from J, the gap between germline ends came to 14 bases. CDR3 coding DNA: TGTGCCAGCAGCGACACAGGGATTCAGCAGTTCTTC. It translates to CASSDTGIQQFF.

This clone was recorded a few times. The rearrangement links TRBV16 to TRBJ1-2; no clear D gene. Germline V CDR1 and CDR2: KGHSY, FQNENV. The CDR3 runs 12 residues. Trimming pared 4 bases from V and 8 bases from J, leaving 11 bases between. The CDR3 DNA reads TGTGCCAGCAGCCGATTCACGGGGGGCTACACCTTC. This codes for CASSRFTGGYTF.

The V and J genes are TRBV4-1 and TRBJ1-3; D ambiguous. The CDR3 totals 16 residues. Trimming removed 1 base from V and 0 bases from J, with 10 bases in between. Per the germline V gene, CDR1 is MGHRA and CDR2 is YSYEKL. CDR3 coding DNA: TGCGCCAGCAGCCAAGCAATAACAAACTCTGGAAACACCATATATTTT. Translated, it gives CASSQAITNSGNTIYF.

CDR3 region: CASSLVRTGDGSTEAFF. Here the CDR3 DNA reads TGCGCCAGCAGCTTGGTTAGGACAGGGGATGGGAGCACTGAAGCTTTCTTT. The chain links TRBV5-1 to TRBJ1-1, with 9 positions matching TRBD1. Germline values: CDR1 SGHRS, CDR2 YFSETQ. This CDR3 region has 17 residues. V was clipped by 0 bases and J by 4 bases; unmatched bases: 10.

The V call is TRBV7-9, the J call TRBJ1-1; D is perhaps TRBD1 (6 bases). The CDR3 loop spans 14 amino acids. V was cut by 5 bases and J by 8 bases, with 18 bases left in between. The germline V gene encodes CDR1 SEHNR and CDR2 FQNEAQ (reference sequence). The CDR3 protein is CASSRDTGRSEAFF. In nucleotides, the CDR3 is TGTGCCAGCAGCCGGGACACTGGTCGCTCAGAAGCTTTCTTT.